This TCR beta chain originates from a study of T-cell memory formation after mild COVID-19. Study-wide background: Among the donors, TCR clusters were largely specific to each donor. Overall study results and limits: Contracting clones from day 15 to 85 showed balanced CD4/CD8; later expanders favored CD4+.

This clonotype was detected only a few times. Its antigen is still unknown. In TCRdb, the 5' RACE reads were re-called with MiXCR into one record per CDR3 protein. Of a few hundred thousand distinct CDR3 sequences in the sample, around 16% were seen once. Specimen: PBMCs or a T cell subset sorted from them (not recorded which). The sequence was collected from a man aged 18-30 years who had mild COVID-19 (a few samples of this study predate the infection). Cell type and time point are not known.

The chain's CDR3 is CASSLAGTNYGYTF. In DNA, the CDR3 is TGTGCCAGCAGCTTAGCCGGGACTAACTATGGCTACACCTTC. V and J are TRBV7-2 and TRBJ1-2; no clear D gene. Between the trimmed V and J ends, which lost 0 bases and 0 bases, there was a span of 5 bases. This CDR3 has 14 residues. Germline-derived CDR1 and CDR2 are SGHTA and FQGNSA.